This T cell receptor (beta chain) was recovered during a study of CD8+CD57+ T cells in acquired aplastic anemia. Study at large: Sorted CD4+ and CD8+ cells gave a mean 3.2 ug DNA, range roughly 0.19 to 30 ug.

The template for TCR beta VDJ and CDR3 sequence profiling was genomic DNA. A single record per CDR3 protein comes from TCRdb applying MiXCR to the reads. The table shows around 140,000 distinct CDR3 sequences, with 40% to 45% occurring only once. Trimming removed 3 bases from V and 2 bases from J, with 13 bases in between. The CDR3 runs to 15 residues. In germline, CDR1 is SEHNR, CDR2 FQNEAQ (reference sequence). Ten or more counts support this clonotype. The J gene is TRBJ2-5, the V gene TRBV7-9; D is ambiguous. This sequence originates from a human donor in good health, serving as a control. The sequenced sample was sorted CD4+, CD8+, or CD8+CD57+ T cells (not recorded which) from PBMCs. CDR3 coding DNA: TGTGCCAGCAGCTTCCCAAAGGGCGGACAAGAGACCCAGTACTTC. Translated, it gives CASSFPKGGQETQYF.